The present entry profiles one TCR beta chain with its context. Antigen specificity is unknown. These data belong to a study of T cell responses to AZD1222 COVID-19 vaccine. The study, taken as a whole, reports: Repertoires in all cases were sampled only once the peak T cell response had passed.

The germline V gene has CDR1 PRHDT and CDR2 FYEKMQ (reference sequence). The CDR3 runs 18 residues. V dropped 4 bases and J dropped 3; count of bases not matched to a gene: 14. Clones were sequenced by immunoSEQ multiplex PCR, and TCRdb holds only the in-frame ones, with some missing. The data show approximately 90,000 clones, 75% to 90% seen once. The source of this sequence is an adult who received the AZD1222 COVID-19 vaccine. The sample in question was peripheral blood, obtained 28 days after the second AZD1222 dose. The genes are TRBV13 and TRBJ2-1; 8 nucleotides agree with TRBD1. The CDR3 sequence is CASSYEGGTGVYYNEQFF. As DNA, the CDR3 is TGTGCCAGCAGCTACGAGGGCGGGACAGGAGTTTACTACAATGAGCAGTTCTTC.